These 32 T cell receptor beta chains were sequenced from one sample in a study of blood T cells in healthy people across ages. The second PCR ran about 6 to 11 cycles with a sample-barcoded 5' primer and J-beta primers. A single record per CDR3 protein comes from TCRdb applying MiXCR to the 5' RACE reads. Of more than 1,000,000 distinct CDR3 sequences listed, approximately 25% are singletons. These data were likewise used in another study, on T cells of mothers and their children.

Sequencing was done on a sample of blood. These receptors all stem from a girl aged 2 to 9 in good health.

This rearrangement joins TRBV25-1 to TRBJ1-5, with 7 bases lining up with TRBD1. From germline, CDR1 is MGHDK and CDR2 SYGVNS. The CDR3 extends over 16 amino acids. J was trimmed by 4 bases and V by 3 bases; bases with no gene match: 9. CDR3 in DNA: TGTGCCAGCAGTGATCGGGACAGAGAGTTTAATCAGCCCCAGCATTTT. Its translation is CASSDRDREFNQPQHF.

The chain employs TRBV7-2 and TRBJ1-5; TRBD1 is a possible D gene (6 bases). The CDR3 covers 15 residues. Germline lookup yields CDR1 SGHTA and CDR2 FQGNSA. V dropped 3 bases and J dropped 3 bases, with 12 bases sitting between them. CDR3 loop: CASSFSRTANQPQHF. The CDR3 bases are TGTGCCAGCAGCTTTAGTAGGACAGCCAATCAGCCCCAGCATTTT. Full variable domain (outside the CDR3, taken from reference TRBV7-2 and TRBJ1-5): GAGVSQSPSNKVTEKGKDVELRCDPISGHTALYWYRQSLGQGLEFLIYFQGNSAPDKSGLPSDRFSAERTGGSVSTLTIQRTQQEDSAVYLCASSFSRTANQPQHFGDGTRLSIL.

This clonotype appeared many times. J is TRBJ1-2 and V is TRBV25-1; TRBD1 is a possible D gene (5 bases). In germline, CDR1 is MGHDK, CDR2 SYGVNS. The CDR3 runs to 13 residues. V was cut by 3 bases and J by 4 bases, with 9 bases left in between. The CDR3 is CASSESGSYGYTF. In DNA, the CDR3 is TGTGCCAGCAGTGAGTCAGGGAGCTATGGCTACACCTTC.

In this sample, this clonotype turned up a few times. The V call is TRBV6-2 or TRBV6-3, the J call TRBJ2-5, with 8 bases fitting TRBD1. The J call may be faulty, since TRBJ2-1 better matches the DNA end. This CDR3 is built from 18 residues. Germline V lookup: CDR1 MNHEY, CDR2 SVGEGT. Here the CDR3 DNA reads TGTGCCAGCAGTCCGGGCACAGGGGGACAAAGGATTGGCAATGAGCAGTTCTTC. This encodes CASSPGTGGQRIGNEQFF.

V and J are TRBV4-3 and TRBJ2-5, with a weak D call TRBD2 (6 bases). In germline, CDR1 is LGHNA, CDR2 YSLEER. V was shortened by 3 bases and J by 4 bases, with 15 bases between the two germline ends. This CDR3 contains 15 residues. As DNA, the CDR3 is TGCGCCAGCAGCCACGCCGGAGGGCCCGGAGAGACCCAGTACTTC. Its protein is CASSHAGGPGETQYF.

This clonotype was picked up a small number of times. CDR3 nucleotide sequence: TGTGCCAGCTCAACGGGCCCGCCGGGAGGAGGAAACACCATATATTTT. Its translation: CASSTGPPGGGNTIYF. J is TRBJ1-3 and V is TRBV7-9, with D unclear. V lost 8 bases and J lost 4, with 21 bases in between. CDR3 length equals 16 residues. Germline lookup yields CDR1 SEHNR and CDR2 FQNEAQ (reference sequence).

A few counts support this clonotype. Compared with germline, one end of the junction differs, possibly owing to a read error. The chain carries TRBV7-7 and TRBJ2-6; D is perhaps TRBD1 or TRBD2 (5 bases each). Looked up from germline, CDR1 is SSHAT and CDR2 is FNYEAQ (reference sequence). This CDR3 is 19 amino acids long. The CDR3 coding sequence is TGTGCTAGCAGCTTCGAAGTGGGACGGCGGATCTCTGGGGCCAACGTCCTGACTTTC. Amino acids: CASSFEVGRRISGANVLTF. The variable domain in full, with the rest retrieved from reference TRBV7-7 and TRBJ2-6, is GAGVSQSPRYKVTKRGQDVTLRCDPISSHATLYWYQQALGQGPEFLTYFNYEAQPDKSGLPSDRFSAERPEGSISTLTIQRTEQRDSAMYRCASSFEVGRRISGANVLTFGAGSRLTVL.

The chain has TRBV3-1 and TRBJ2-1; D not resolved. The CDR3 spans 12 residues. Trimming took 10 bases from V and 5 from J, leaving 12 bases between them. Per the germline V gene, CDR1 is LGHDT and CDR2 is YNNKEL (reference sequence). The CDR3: CATSDPDNEQFF. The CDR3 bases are TGTGCCACCTCGGACCCCGACAATGAGCAGTTCTTC.

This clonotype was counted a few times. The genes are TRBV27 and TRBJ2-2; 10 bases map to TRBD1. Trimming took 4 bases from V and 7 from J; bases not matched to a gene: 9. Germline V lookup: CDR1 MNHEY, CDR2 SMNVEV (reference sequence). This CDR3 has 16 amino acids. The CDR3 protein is CASSSSGTGVFGELFF. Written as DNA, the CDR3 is TGTGCCAGCAGTTCCTCGGGGACAGGGGTGTTCGGGGAGCTGTTTTTT.

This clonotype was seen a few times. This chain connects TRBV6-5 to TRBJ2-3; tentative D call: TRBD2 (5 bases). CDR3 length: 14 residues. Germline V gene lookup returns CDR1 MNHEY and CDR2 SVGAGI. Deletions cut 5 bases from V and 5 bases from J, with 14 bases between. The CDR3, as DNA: TGTGCCAGCAGTCAAAATAGCGTGGAAGATACGCAGTATTTT. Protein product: CASSQNSVEDTQYF.

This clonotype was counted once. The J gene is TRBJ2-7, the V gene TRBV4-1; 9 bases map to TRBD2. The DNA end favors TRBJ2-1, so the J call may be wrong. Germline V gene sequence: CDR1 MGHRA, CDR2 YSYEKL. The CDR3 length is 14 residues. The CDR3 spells CASSVGLALNEQFF. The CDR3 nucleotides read TGCGCCAGCAGCGTGGGACTAGCACTCAATGAGCAGTTCTTC.

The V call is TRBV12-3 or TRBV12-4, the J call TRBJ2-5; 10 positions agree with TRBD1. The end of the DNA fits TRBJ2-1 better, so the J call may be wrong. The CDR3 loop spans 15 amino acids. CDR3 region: CASSPTGGRWDEQFF. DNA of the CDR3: TGTGCCAGCAGTCCGACAGGGGGCCGGTGGGATGAGCAGTTCTTC.

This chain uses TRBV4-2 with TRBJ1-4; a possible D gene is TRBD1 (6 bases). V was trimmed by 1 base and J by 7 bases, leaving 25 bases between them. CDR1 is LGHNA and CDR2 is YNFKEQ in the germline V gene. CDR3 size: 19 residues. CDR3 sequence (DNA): TGTGCCAGCAGCCAAGTATCCGTGAAAACAGGGAAGGTATCTGAAAAACTGTTTTTT. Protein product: CASSQVSVKTGKVSEKLFF.

This CDR3 is CASSLGGEYQETQYF. CDR3 nucleotides: TGTGCCAGCAGCTTAGGCGGGGAGTACCAAGAGACCCAGTACTTC. The chain joins TRBV13 to TRBJ2-5, with D perhaps matching TRBD2 (5 bases). Between the trimmed V and J ends, which lost 0 bases and 0 bases, there was a span of 8 bases. CDR3 length equals 15 residues. Germline assignment: CDR1 PRHDT and CDR2 FYEKMQ (reference sequence).

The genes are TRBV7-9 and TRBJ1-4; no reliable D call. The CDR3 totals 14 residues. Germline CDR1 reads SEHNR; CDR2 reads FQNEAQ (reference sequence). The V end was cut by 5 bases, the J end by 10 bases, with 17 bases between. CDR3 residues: CASSGRIDLGKLFF. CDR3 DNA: TGTGCCAGCAGCGGACGGATAGATCTCGGAAAACTGTTTTTT.

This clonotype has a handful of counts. The CDR3 reads CASGRGDTGELFF. Written as DNA, the CDR3 is TGCGCCAGCGGGAGGGGAGACACCGGGGAGCTGTTTTTT. The V gene is TRBV10-1, the J gene TRBJ2-2; 7 bases are shared with TRBD2. The CDR3 is 13 residues long. The J segment lost 3 bases and the V segment lost 8 bases, leaving 3 bases of the junction unmatched. The germline V gene has CDR1 WNHNN and CDR2 SYGVQD (reference sequence).

CDR3: CASSQEASGGAETQYF. The DNA of the CDR3 is TGCGCCAGCAGCCAAGAAGCGAGCGGGGGGGCTGAGACCCAGTACTTC. V is TRBV4-3 and J is TRBJ2-1; 10 bases map to TRBD2. Near its end, the DNA agrees better with TRBJ2-5, so the J call may be wrong. Germline lookup yields CDR1 LGHNA and CDR2 YSLEER. The CDR3 extends over 16 amino acids.

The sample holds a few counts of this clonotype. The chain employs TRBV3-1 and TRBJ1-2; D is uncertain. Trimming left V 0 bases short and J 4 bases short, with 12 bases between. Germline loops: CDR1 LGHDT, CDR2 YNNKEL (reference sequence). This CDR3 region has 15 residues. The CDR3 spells CASSQEVGSRYGYTF. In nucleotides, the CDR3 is TGTGCCAGCAGCCAAGAAGTTGGGTCCCGCTATGGCTACACCTTC.

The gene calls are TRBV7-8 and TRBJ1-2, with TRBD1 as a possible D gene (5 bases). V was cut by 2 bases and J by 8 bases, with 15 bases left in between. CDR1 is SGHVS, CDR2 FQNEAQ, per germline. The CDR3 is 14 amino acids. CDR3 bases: TGTGCCAGCAGCTTATCCCAGGGTTTAGAAGGCTACACCTTC. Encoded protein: CASSLSQGLEGYTF.

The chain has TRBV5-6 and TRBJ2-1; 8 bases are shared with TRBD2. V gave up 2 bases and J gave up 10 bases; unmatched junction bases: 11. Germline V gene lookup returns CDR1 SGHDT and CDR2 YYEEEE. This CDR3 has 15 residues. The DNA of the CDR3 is TGTGCCAGCAGCTTTCCATCGGGAGGGCCCGGGGAGCAGTTCTTC. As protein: CASSFPSGGPGEQFF.

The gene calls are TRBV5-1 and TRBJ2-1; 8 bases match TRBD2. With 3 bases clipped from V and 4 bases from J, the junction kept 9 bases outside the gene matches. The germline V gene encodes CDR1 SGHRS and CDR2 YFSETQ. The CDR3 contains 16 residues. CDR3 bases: TGCGCCAGCAGCTCGATCAGCGGGAGTGGTTACAATGAGCAGTTCTTC. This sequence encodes CASSSISGSGYNEQFF.

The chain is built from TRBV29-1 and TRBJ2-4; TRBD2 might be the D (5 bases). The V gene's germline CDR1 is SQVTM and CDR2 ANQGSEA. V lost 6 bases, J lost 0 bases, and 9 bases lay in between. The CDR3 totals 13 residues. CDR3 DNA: TGCAGCGTGGGAGATCTAGCCAAAAACATTCAGTACTTC. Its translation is CSVGDLAKNIQYF.

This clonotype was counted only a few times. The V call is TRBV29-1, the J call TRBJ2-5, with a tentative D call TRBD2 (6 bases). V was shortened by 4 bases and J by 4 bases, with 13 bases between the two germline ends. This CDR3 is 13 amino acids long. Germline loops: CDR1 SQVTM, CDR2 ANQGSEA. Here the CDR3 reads CSVAGFGGETQYF. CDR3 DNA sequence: TGCAGCGTTGCAGGTTTCGGGGGAGAGACCCAGTACTTC. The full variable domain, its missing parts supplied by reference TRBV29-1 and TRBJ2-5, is SAVISQKPSRDICQRGTSLTIQCQVDSQVTMMFWYRQQPGQSLTLIATANQGSEATYESGFVIDKFPISRPNLTFSTLTVSNMSPEDSSIYLCSVAGFGGETQYFGPGTRLLVL.

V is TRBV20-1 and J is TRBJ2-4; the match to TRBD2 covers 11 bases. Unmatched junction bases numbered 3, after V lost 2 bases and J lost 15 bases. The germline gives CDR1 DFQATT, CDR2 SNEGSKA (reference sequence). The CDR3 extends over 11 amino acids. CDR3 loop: CSARIGTSGYF. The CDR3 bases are TGCAGTGCTAGAATAGGGACTAGCGGGTACTTC.

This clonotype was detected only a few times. The CDR3 DNA sequence: TGTGCCAGCAGAACCCACTCAGGGGGCCGGGAAGAGACCCAGTACTTC. Its translation: CASRTHSGGREETQYF. The chain employs TRBV6-6 and TRBJ2-5, with 8 bases matching TRBD1. CDR1 is MNHNY, CDR2 SVGAGI, per germline (reference sequence). The CDR3 loop spans 16 amino acids. The V and J ends lost 6 bases and 3 bases, in that order; junction bases with no gene match: 12.

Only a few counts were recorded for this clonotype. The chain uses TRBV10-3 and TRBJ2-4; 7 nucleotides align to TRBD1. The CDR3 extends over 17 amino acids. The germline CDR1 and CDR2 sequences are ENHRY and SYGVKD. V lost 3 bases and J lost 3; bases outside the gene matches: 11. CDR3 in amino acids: CAISEQGQQTGKNIQYF. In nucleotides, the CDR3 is TGTGCCATCAGTGAACAGGGACAGCAGACTGGCAAAAACATTCAGTACTTC.

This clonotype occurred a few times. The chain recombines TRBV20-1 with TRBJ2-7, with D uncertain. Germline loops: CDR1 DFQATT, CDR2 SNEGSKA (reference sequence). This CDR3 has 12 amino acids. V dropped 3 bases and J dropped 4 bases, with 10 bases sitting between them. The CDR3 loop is CSARTAGYEQYF. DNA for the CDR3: TGCAGTGCTAGGACTGCCGGGTACGAGCAGTACTTC.

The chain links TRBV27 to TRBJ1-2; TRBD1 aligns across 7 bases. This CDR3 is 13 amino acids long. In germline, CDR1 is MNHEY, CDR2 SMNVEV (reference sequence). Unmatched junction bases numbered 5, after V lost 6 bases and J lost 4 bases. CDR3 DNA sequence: TGTGCCAGCAGGCCGGGACAGTTCTATGGCTACACCTTC. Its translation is CASRPGQFYGYTF.

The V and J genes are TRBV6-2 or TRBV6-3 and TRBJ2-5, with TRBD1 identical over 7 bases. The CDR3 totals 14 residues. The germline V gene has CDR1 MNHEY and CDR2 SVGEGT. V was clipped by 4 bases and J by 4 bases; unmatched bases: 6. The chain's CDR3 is CASSFRDRLETQYF. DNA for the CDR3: TGTGCCAGCAGTTTCCGGGACAGACTAGAGACCCAGTACTTC.

The CDR3 sequence: CSASRTGGNYGYTF. CDR3 in DNA: TGCAGTGCTAGCCGGACAGGGGGCAACTATGGCTACACCTTC. The J gene is TRBJ1-2, the V gene TRBV20-1; 11 bases align to TRBD1. The V segment lost 3 bases and the J segment 2 bases; nucleotides outside the gene matches: 2. In germline, CDR1 is DFQATT, CDR2 SNEGSKA (reference sequence). The CDR3 extends over 14 amino acids.

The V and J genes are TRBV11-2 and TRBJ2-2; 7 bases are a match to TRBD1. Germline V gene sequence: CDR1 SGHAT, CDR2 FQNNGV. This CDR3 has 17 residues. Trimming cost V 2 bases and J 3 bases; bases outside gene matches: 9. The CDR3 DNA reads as TGTGCCAGCAGCTTACCGGGACAGCTACTTTACACCGGGGAGCTGTTTTTT. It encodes CASSLPGQLLYTGELFF.

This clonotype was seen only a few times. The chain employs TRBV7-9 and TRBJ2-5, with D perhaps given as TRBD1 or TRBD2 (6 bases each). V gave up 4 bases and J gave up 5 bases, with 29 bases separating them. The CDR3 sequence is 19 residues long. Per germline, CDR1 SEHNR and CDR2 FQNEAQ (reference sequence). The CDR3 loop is CASSSTTPGIRGPRETQYF. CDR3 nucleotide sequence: TGTGCCAGCAGCTCCACTACCCCAGGCATCCGGGGGCCCCGGGAGACCCAGTACTTC.